A selection of T cell receptor beta chains follows, all from one sample in a study of CD8 T cells in ankylosing spondylitis. TCRdb reanalysed the 5' RACE reads using MiXCR and keeps one entry per CDR3 protein. The sample has about 450,000 distinct CDR3 sequences, about 25% seen once. Material: blood, either unsorted or a sorted T cell fraction (not recorded which). These receptors all come from a male donor with ankylosing spondylitis. Both conserved end residues are part of each CDR3. D genes are given only for firm matches. Clone size is not always given. Where it is, it says once, few, many or a class for expanded clones.

CDR3 length	D gene	V gene	clone size	J gene	CDR3 DNA	CDR3 protein
14	-	TRBV5-1	-	TRBJ2-3	TGCGCCAGCACCTTCGGGCAGGGCACAGATACGCAGTATTTT	CASTFGQGTDTQYF
15	-	TRBV5-1	-	TRBJ1-1	TGCGCCAGCAGCTCACAGGGATCCCGAGGCACTGAAGTTTTCTTT	CASSSQGSRGTEVFF
16	-	TRBV12-3/TRBV12-4	-	TRBJ2-6	TGTGCCAGCAGCCCCCGCCTTATCTCTGGGGCCAACGTCCTGACTTTC	CASSPRLISGANVLTF
13	TRBD1	TRBV15	-	TRBJ1-2	TGTGCCACCAGCTACCGGGACAGATTTGGCTACACCTTC	CATSYRDRFGYTF
17	TRBD2	TRBV12-3/TRBV12-4	few	TRBJ2-1	TGTGCCAGCAGTTTAGCCCAAGCGGGAAGGGGCTACAATGAGCAGTTCTTC	CASSLAQAGRGYNEQFF
14	-	TRBV12-3/TRBV12-4	-	TRBJ2-3	TGTGCCAGCAGTTTAGGGGGGGGCCCAGATACGCAGTATTTT	CASSLGGGPDTQYF
16	-	TRBV20-1	few	TRBJ1-5	TGCAGTGCTAGAGATCCCATCCAGGGTAGTAATCAGCCCCAGCATTTT	CSARDPIQGSNQPQHF
14	-	TRBV12-3/TRBV12-4	-	TRBJ1-3	TGTGCCAGCAACATCAGGTTCTCTGGAAACACCATATATTTT	CASNIRFSGNTIYF
15	-	TRBV12-3/TRBV12-4	few	TRBJ1-5	TGTGCCAGCAGTTTCCGACAAAATAGCAATCAGCCCCAGCATTTT	CASSFRQNSNQPQHF
16	TRBD2	TRBV4-1	few	TRBJ2-1	TGCGCCAGCAGCCTCAGGAGGCTAGCGGGCGCGGATGAGCAGTTCTTC	CASSLRRLAGADEQFF
15	TRBD2	TRBV7-9	-	TRBJ2-3	TGTGCCAGCAGCTTTGGACTAGCGGGAGTTACTACGCAGTATTTT	CASSFGLAGVTTQYF
13	-	TRBV10-1	-	TRBJ2-1	TGCGCCAGCAGTGAGTGGGGTGAGATTGAGCAGTTCTTC	CASSEWGEIEQFF
18	TRBD2	TRBV4-2	many	TRBJ2-1	TGTGCCAGCAGCCAAGATATGGGGCTAGCGGGAGCATACAATGAGCAGTTCTTC	CASSQDMGLAGAYNEQFF
12	-	TRBV12-3/TRBV12-4	-	TRBJ1-5	TGTGCCAGCAGTTTCGCTCATCAGCCCCAGCATTTT	CASSFAHQPQHF
15	-	TRBV28	few	TRBJ1-2	TGTGCCAGCAGCAATTTGGCGAGTCCTAACTATGGCTACACCTTC	CASSNLASPNYGYTF
14	-	TRBV5-1	few	TRBJ2-1	TGCGCCAGCAGCTTGGCCGGGGGCAGGGATGAGCAGTTCTTC	CASSLAGGRDEQFF
17	-	TRBV7-9	-	TRBJ1-2	TGTGCCAGCAGCCCTGGAGACAGACTATCCCCTACCTATGGCTACACCTTC	CASSPGDRLSPTYGYTF
16	-	TRBV5-1	-	TRBJ2-3	TGCGCCAGCAGCTTGGCCGGGAGTAGAGGCGCAGATACGCAGTATTTT	CASSLAGSRGADTQYF
14	-	TRBV7-9	-	TRBJ2-5	TGTGCCAGCAGCCCACGGGCCTTGGAAGAGACCCAGTACTTC	CASSPRALEETQYF
17	TRBD2	TRBV28	few	TRBJ2-1	TGTGCCAGCAGTTTAGGGACTAGCGGACCCTCCTACAATGAGCAGTTCTTC	CASSLGTSGPSYNEQFF
16	TRBD1	TRBV5-1	-	TRBJ2-2	TGCGCCAGCAGTGCCCCGGGACAGGGTGCGGGCGGGGAGCTGTTTTTT	CASSAPGQGAGGELFF
15	TRBD2	TRBV5-1	-	TRBJ2-1	TGCGCCAGCAGCTTGGAGGCGGGAGTGCAAAATGAGCAGTTCTTC	CASSLEAGVQNEQFF
14	-	TRBV7-2	-	TRBJ2-1	TGTGCCAGCAGCCCAGCCGCCCTCTACAATGAGCAGTTCTTC	CASSPAALYNEQFF
12	-	TRBV30	-	TRBJ1-1	TGTGCCTGGAGGAACGTCTGGACTGAAGCTTTCTTT	CAWRNVWTEAFF
11	-	TRBV29-1	few	TRBJ1-2	TGCAGCTTGGGGGCAGACTATGGCTACACCTTC	CSLGADYGYTF
13	-	TRBV6-6	many	TRBJ1-5	TGTGCCAGCAGCGATTTTGCCTTTCAGCCCCAGCATTTT	CASSDFAFQPQHF
14	-	TRBV2	many	TRBJ1-2	TGTGCCAGCAGTCCCGACAAGACTAACTATGGCTACACCTTC	CASSPDKTNYGYTF
14	-	TRBV20-1	-	TRBJ1-5	TGCAGTGCCCAGAGGGGCCTACTGGGCCAGCCCCAGCATTTT	CSAQRGLLGQPQHF
15	-	TRBV3-1	many	TRBJ2-1	TGTGCCAGCAGCCAAGTGATAGAATCCTACAATGAGCAGTTCTTC	CASSQVIESYNEQFF
14	-	TRBV30	-	TRBJ2-2	TGTGCCTGGCGCCAAGGGGCGAACACCGGGGAGCTGTTTTTT	CAWRQGANTGELFF
13	TRBD1	TRBV3-1	-	TRBJ1-6	TGTGCCAGTCTGGGACAGGGAGATTCACCCCTCCACTTT	CASLGQGDSPLHF
20	TRBD2	TRBV3-1	many	TRBJ2-1	TGTGCCAGCAGCCAAGACCACTACTTAGGACTAGCGGGGACCTACAATGAGCAGTTCTTC	CASSQDHYLGLAGTYNEQFF
12	-	TRBV10-3	few	TRBJ1-5	TGTGCCACCGGAGATAGCAATCAGCCCCAGCATTTT	CATGDSNQPQHF